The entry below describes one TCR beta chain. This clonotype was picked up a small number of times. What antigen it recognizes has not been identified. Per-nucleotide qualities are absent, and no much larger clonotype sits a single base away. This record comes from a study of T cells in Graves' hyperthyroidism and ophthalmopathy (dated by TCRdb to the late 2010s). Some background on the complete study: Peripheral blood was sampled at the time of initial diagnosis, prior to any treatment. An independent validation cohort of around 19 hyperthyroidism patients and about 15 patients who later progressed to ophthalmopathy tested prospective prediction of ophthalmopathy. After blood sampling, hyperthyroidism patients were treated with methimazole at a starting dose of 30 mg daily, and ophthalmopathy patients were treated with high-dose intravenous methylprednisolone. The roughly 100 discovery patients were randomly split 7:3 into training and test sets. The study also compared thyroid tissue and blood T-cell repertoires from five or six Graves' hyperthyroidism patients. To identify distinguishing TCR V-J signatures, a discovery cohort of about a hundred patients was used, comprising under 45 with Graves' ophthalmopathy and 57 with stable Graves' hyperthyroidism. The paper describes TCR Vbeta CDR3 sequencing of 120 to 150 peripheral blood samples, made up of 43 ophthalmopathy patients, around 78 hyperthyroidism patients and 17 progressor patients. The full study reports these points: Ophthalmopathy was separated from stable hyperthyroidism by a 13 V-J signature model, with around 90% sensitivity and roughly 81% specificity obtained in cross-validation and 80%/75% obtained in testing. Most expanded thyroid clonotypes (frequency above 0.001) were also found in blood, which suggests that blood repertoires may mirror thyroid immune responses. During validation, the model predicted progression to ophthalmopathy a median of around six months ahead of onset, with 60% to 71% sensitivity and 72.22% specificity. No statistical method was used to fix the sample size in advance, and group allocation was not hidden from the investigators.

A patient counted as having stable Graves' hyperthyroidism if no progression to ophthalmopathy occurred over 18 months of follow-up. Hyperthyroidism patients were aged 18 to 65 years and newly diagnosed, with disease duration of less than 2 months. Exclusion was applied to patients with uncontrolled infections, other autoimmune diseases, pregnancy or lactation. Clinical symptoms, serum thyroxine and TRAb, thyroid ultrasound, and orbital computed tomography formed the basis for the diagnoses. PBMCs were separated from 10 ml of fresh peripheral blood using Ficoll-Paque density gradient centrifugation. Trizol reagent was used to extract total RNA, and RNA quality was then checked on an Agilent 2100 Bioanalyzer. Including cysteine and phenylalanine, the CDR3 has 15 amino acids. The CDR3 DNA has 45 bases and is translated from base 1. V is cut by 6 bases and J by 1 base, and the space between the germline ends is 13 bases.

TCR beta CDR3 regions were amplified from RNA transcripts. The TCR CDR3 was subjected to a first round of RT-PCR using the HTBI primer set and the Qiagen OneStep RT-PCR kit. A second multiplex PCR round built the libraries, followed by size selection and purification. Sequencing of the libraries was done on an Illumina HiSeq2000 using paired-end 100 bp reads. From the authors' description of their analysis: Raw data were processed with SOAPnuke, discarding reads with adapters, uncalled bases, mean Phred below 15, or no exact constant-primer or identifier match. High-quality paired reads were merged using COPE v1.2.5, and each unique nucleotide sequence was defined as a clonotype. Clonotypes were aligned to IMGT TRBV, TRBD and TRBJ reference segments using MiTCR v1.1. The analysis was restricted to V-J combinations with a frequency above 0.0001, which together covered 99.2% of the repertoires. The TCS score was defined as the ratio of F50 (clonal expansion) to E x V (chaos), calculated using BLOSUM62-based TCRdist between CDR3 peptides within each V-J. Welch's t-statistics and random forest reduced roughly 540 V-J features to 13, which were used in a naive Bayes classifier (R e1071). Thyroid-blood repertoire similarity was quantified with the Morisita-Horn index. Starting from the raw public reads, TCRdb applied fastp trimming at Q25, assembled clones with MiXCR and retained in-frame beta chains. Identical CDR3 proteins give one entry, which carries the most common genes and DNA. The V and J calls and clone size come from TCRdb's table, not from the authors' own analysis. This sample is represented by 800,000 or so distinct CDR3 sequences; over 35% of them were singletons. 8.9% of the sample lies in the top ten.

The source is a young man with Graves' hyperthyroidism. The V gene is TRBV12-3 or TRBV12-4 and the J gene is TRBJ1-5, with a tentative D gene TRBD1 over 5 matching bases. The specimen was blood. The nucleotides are TGTGCCAGCAGACCGGGACTGGGAAGCAATCAGCCCCAGCATTTT. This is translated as CASRPGLGSNQPQHF.